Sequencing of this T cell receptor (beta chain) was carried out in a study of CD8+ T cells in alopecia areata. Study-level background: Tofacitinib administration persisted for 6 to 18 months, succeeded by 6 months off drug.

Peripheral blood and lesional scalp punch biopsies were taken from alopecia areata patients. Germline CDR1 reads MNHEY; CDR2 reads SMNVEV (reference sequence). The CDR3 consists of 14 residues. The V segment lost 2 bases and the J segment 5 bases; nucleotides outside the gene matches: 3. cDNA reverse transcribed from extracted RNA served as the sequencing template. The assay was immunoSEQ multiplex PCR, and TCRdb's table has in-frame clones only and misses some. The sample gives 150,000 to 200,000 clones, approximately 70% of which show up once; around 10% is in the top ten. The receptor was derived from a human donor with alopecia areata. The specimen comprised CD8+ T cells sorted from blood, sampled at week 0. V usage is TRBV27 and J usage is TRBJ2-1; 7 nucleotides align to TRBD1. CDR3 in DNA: TGTGCCAGCAGTTTAACAGGGGTGGACAATGAGCAGTTCTTC. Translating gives CASSLTGVDNEQFF.